The 23 T cell receptor beta chains in this list originate from one sample, sequenced in a study of regulatory T cells in long-lasting Graves disease. Sample time point: newly diagnosed GD, antithyroid drugs for less than 3 months. PBMC RNA served as the TCR library source. CDR3-region Arm-PCR and iRepertoire HTBI primers produced the TCR beta libraries. TCRdb processed the multiplex PCR reads anew with MiXCR; each CDR3 protein has one entry. The sample lists roughly 350,000 distinct CDR3 sequences; 16% were seen once. This same sample was also part of a study on T cells in Graves' hyperthyroidism and ophthalmopathy.

Specimen: peripheral blood mononuclear cells (PBMCs), collected at new diagnosis, from a patient treated with antithyroid drugs. These receptors were obtained from a man in his forties or fifties with Graves disease.

In its sample, this clonotype was seen many times. The rearrangement uses TRBV24-1 and TRBJ2-1; maybe TRBD2 (5 bases). Per germline, CDR1 KGHDR and CDR2 SFDVKD. V was clipped by 0 bases and J by 4 bases, with 6 bases between them. The CDR3 sequence is 14 residues long. The CDR3 sequence: CATSDLGGYNEQFF. In nucleotides, the CDR3 is TGTGCCACCAGTGATTTGGGCGGGTACAATGAGCAGTTCTTC.

This clonotype was seen many times. The chain links TRBV2 to TRBJ1-1; D possibly corresponds to TRBD1 (6 bases). From germline, CDR1 is SNHLY and CDR2 FYNNEI. This CDR3 region has 13 residues. The V end lost 0 bases, the J end lost 4 bases, and 6 bases lay between the germline ends. DNA for the CDR3: TGTGCCAGCAGTGAAGCAGGGGGCACTGAAGCTTTCTTT. Its translation: CASSEAGGTEAFF.

This clonotype has at least ten counts. V and J are TRBV18 and TRBJ2-1, with TRBD1 identical over 7 bases. From germline, CDR1 is KGHSH and CDR2 LQKENI. The length of the CDR3 is 15 residues. J lost 5 bases, V lost 3 bases, and 7 bases had no gene match. The CDR3 bases are TGTGCCAGCTCACCCCTCTGGACAGGTAACAATGAGCAGTTCTTC. It translates to CASSPLWTGNNEQFF.

This rearrangement joins TRBV10-3 to TRBJ2-7; tentative D call: TRBD2 (5 bases). With 2 bases removed from V and 3 bases from J, the gap between germline ends came to 14 bases. CDR3 length: 15 residues. CDR1 is ENHRY and CDR2 is SYGVKD in the germline V gene. CDR3 coding DNA: TGTGCCATCAGTGAGGGTAGTAGCGATCTCTACGAGCAGTACTTC. Encoded protein: CAISEGSSDLYEQYF.

This clonotype was seen a handful of times. The V and J genes are TRBV9 and TRBJ1-5; D is perhaps TRBD1 (5 bases). Germline-derived CDR1 and CDR2 are SGDLS and YYNGEE. The CDR3 extends over 15 amino acids. V gave up 0 bases and J gave up 4 bases, with 11 bases separating them. The CDR3 is CASSVGQNPNQPQHF. DNA for the CDR3: TGTGCCAGCAGCGTAGGACAGAACCCAAATCAGCCCCAGCATTTT.

This chain joins TRBV29-1 and TRBJ2-7; D remains ambiguous. CDR1 is SQVTM, CDR2 ANQGSEA, per germline. This CDR3 has 15 amino acids. The germline V and J ends were trimmed by 2 bases and 4 bases, with 18 bases remaining between them. The CDR3, as DNA: TGCAGCGTTGAATATAGACCCTTACTTCGATACGAGCAGTACTTC. Translation gives CSVEYRPLLRYEQYF.

This clonotype was picked up many times. J is TRBJ2-3 and V is TRBV27; D gene unclear. Germline CDR1 and CDR2: MNHEY and SMNVEV (reference sequence). The V end was cut by 0 bases, the J end by 4 bases, with 14 bases between. This CDR3 has 16 amino acids. DNA of the CDR3: TGTGCCAGCAGTTTATCTATCCATCCGCCACCAGATACGCAGTATTTT. Protein: CASSLSIHPPPDTQYF.

Regarding this clonotype: A single base separates this from a much larger clone, so it may be a read error. The V gene is TRBV28, the J gene TRBJ1-4, with 7 bases that match TRBD1. Germline V lookup: CDR1 MDHEN, CDR2 SYDVKM. This CDR3 region has 14 residues. In DNA form, the CDR3 reads TGTGCCAGCACTCTACAGGGGACTAATGGAAAACTGTTTTTT. It yields the protein CASTLQGTNGKLFF. Using reference TRBV28 and TRBJ1-4 for the parts outside the CDR3, the full variable domain is DVKVTQSSRYLVKRTGEKVFLECVQDMDHENMFWYRQDPGLGLRLIYFSYDVKMKEKGDIPEGYSVSREKKERFSLILESASTNQTSMYLCASTLQGTNGKLFFGSGTQLSVL.

This clonotype was detected many times. The chain employs TRBV6-5 and TRBJ1-4, with D unresolved. The CDR3 is 16 residues long. CDR1 and CDR2 from the germline V gene are MNHEY and SVGAGI. V was trimmed by 2 bases and J by 8 bases, leaving 18 bases between them. CDR3 in DNA: TGTGCCAGCAGTTACGCCCCCCGACACCTGGGGGAAAAACTGTTTTTT. Protein sequence: CASSYAPRHLGEKLFF.

This clonotype appeared a few times. Compared with germline, one end of the junction differs, possibly owing to a read error. V usage is TRBV3-1 and J usage is TRBJ1-4; perhaps TRBD1 as D (5 bases). From germline, CDR1 is LGHDT and CDR2 YNNKEL (reference sequence). This CDR3 spans 14 amino acids. CDR3 nucleotide sequence: TGTGCCAGCAGCCGGGGGTTCTATAATGAGAAACTGTTTTTT. Protein: CASSRGFYNEKLFF.

In this sample, this clonotype turned up many times. This chain joins TRBV2 and TRBJ2-7, with 8 bases fitting TRBD2. CDR1 is SNHLY, CDR2 FYNNEI, per germline. The CDR3 has 14 residues. The trim removed 4 bases at V and 5 bases at J, leaving 7 bases unmatched. The CDR3 DNA reads as TGTGCCAGCAGTGTTGCTAGCGGGCTCGACGAGCAGTACTTC. Translated, it gives CASSVASGLDEQYF.

This clonotype has a handful of counts. This could be a read error, since a much larger clone is one nucleotide away. V gene TRBV15 combines with J gene TRBJ1-1; D not resolved. From germline, CDR1 is LNHNV and CDR2 YYDKDF (reference sequence). V was cut by 0 bases and J by 6 bases, with 8 bases left in between. The CDR3 covers 13 residues. This CDR3 is CATSRDGSAEAFF. The DNA of the CDR3 is TGTGCCACCAGCAGAGATGGTAGCGCTGAAGCTTTCTTT. Full variable domain (missing parts from reference TRBV15 and TRBJ1-1): DAMVIQNPRYQVTQFGKPVTLSCSQTLNHNVMYWYQQKSSQAPKLLFHYYDKDFNNEADTPDNFQSRRPNTSFCFLDIRSPGLGDTAMYLCATSRDGSAEAFFGQGTRLTVV.

There are many counts of this clonotype. The chain has TRBV5-1 and TRBJ2-3; 7 positions agree with TRBD1. The germline V gene encodes CDR1 SGHRS and CDR2 YFSETQ. V dropped 3 bases and J dropped 3; count of bases not matched to a gene: 4. The CDR3 is 14 residues long. DNA for the CDR3: TGCGCCAGCAGCTGGGACAGTAGGACAGATACGCAGTATTTT. Translating gives CASSWDSRTDTQYF. Based on the CDR3 plus reference TRBV5-1 and TRBJ2-3, the full variable domain is KAGVTQTPRYLIKTRGQQVTLSCSPISGHRSVSWYQQTPGQGLQFLFEYFSETQRNKGNFPGRFSGRQFSNSRSEMNVSTLELGDSALYLCASSWDSRTDTQYFGPGTRLTVL.

This clonotype was seen a few times. The rearrangement uses TRBV29-1 and TRBJ2-7; 7 nucleotides line up with TRBD2. This CDR3 is built from 14 residues. J was trimmed by 1 base and V by 5 bases; bases with no gene match: 8. Germline lookup yields CDR1 SQVTM and CDR2 ANQGSEA. CDR3 DNA sequence: TGCAGCGTTTCGGCGGGGGTAGGGTCCTACGAGCAGTACTTC. This codes for CSVSAGVGSYEQYF.

This clonotype came up many times. The chain couples TRBV6-1 to TRBJ2-7, with D unresolved. V lost 5 bases, J lost 0 bases, and 14 bases lay in between. This CDR3 region has 15 residues. Germline CDR1 is MNHNS and CDR2 is SASEGT. This chain's CDR3 is CASSPRGDSSYEQYF. The CDR3 DNA reads TGTGCCAGCAGTCCTCGTGGTGATAGCTCCTACGAGCAGTACTTC.

This clonotype was counted many times. V is TRBV30 and J is TRBJ1-1, with unresolved D. The CDR3 length is 14 residues. Between the trimmed V and J ends, which lost 0 bases and 3 bases, there was a span of 11 bases. Germline V CDR1 and CDR2: GTSNPN, SVGIG (reference sequence). This chain's CDR3 is CAWSVPGVYTEAFF. The CDR3 DNA reads as TGTGCCTGGAGTGTACCCGGAGTTTACACTGAAGCTTTCTTT.

At least ten counts were recorded for this clonotype. The chain combines TRBV3-1 with TRBJ2-7, with D possibly called TRBD1 or TRBD2 (5 bases each). Looked up from germline, CDR1 is LGHDT and CDR2 is YNNKEL (reference sequence). V was shortened by 3 bases and J by 5 bases, with 14 bases between the two germline ends. This CDR3 is built from 14 residues. Written as DNA, the CDR3 is TGTGCCAGCAGCCACGGGGCCATAGGAAACGAGCAGTACTTC. Translated, it gives CASSHGAIGNEQYF.

This clonotype has at least ten counts. In DNA form, the CDR3 reads TGTGCCAGCAGTGAAGGTGAACCCCTCCACTTT. Its translation: CASSEGEPLHF. This chain uses TRBV2 with TRBJ1-6; D unclear. The CDR3 extends over 11 amino acids. Germline V gives CDR1 SNHLY, CDR2 FYNNEI. The germline V and J ends were trimmed by 1 base and 12 bases, with 4 bases remaining between them.

This clonotype was found a few times. The rearrangement uses TRBV20-1 and TRBJ1-6, with 9 bases lining up with TRBD1. CDR1 is DFQATT, CDR2 SNEGSKA, per germline (reference sequence). The J segment lost 6 bases and the V segment lost 5 bases, leaving 2 bases of the junction unmatched. The CDR3 length is 13 residues. The CDR3 sequence: CSAAGQGNSPLHF. In DNA form, the CDR3 reads TGCAGTGCTGCGGGACAGGGTAATTCACCCCTCCACTTT.

This clonotype showed up just a few times. This chain joins TRBV20-1 and TRBJ2-3; 9 bases are shared with TRBD2. Germline values: CDR1 DFQATT, CDR2 SNEGSKA (reference sequence). V lost 0 bases to trimming and J lost 6 bases; unmatched junction nucleotides: 7. This CDR3 contains 15 residues. The CDR3 nucleotides are TGCAGTGCTAGAGATTCGGCCAGCGGGGGGGATACGCAGTATTTT. Translating gives CSARDSASGGDTQYF.

V gene TRBV4-3 combines with J gene TRBJ2-5; D is possibly TRBD1 (5 bases). CDR1 and CDR2 from the germline V gene are LGHNA and YSLEER. The CDR3 extends over 16 amino acids. V lost 4 bases, J lost 5 bases, and 20 bases lay in between. The DNA for the CDR3 is TGCGCCAGCAGCCCAGGGTGGGGTCACGCCGATGAGACCCAGTACTTC. Protein sequence: CASSPGWGHADETQYF.

This clonotype was counted at least ten times. The rearrangement links TRBV18 to TRBJ1-5; no reliable D call. Germline V gene lookup returns CDR1 KGHSH and CDR2 LQKENI. Trimming took off 8 bases at V and 1 base at J, with 9 bases between the two ends. The CDR3 extends over 13 amino acids. The CDR3 DNA reads as TGTGCCAGCAGCCCCGGCAGCAATCAGCCCCAGCATTTT. Its protein product is CASSPGSNQPQHF.

This clonotype was found many times. The genes are TRBV7-2 and TRBJ2-3, with D perhaps matching TRBD2 (6 bases). V lost 5 bases to trimming and J lost 1 base, with 16 bases between them. The CDR3 has 16 amino acids. Germline V CDR1 and CDR2: SGHTA, FQGNSA. CDR3 DNA: TGTGCCAGCAGCCCCTCTAGCGCCTGGGGCACAGATACGCAGTATTTT. This encodes CASSPSSAWGTDTQYF.